The entry below gives a single TCR beta chain sequence along with its context. Its antigen is unknown. The same CDR3 can be traced to other DNA sequences in this sample. Using immunoSEQ multiplex PCR, the repertoire was profiled, and TCRdb retains in-frame clones only, with some absent. The sample consists of about 120,000 clones, 85% to 90% of them appearing once. The CDR3 runs 12 residues. Trimming removed 3 bases from V and 6 bases from J, with 9 bases in between. Germline CDR1 and CDR2: MNHEY and SVGAGI. The sample belongs to a study of cytomegalovirus exposure and HLA in healthy donors. The study, taken as a whole, reports: Associated with cytomegalovirus, according to the listing, were 170 or so TCR beta chains. Subsequent analysis showed first-cohort TCR clusters tending to co-occur in around 110 validation repertoires. Reported results showed that the classifier diagnosed cytomegalovirus status with high specificity and sensitivity.

The chain couples TRBV6-5 to TRBJ2-7; possibly TRBD2 for D (5 bases). Input material: PBMCs. The sequence was collected from a woman aged 18-35 years in good health and CMV-seropositive. The CDR3 DNA sequence: TGTGCCAGCAGTTATGGAGGATCCGAGCAGTACTTC. Amino acid sequence: CASSYGGSEQYF.